Listed below are T cell receptor beta chains from one sample, sequenced in a study of T cell repertoires in cytomegalovirus infection. A single record per CDR3 protein comes from TCRdb applying MiXCR to the reads. The table records more than 400,000 distinct CDR3 sequences, approximately 26% of them present only once. The sample was PBMCs. The receptors were gathered from a human donor in good health (CMV status not recorded). Some clones in this sample may be carry-over from other donors' samples. Each CDR3 is given with its conserved first and last residue. Fields, in order: V gene, clone size, J gene, D gene, CDR3 DNA, CDR3 protein. D genes are given only for firm matches. Rows may omit the clone size; those that give it use once, few, many or a size class.

>TRBV19|few|TRBJ2-1|TRBD2
TGTGCCAGTAGTATAGATAAGCTAGCGGGAATTCATCAGTTCTTC
CASSIDKLAGIHQFF
>TRBV5-1|few|TRBJ2-3|TRBD2
TGCGCCAGCAGACTAGCGGGGACGGCTAGCACAGATACGCAGTATTTT
CASRLAGTASTDTQYF
>TRBV10-3|few|TRBJ2-3|TRBD2
TGTGCCACTCAAAAACTAGCGGGAGGGCGAGATACGCAGTATTTT
CATQKLAGGRDTQYF
>TRBV7-2|few|TRBJ1-5|.
TGTGCCAGCAGTGACCAGGGCCAGATCGGCCAGCCCCAGCATTTT
CASSDQGQIGQPQHF
>TRBV12-3/TRBV12-4|few|TRBJ2-1|TRBD2
TGTGCCAGCTCCCGACTAGCGGGAGGTAGTGAGCAGTTCTTC
CASSRLAGGSEQFF
>TRBV20-1|.|TRBJ2-5|TRBD2
TGCAGTGCTAGAGATATTCGGCTAGCGGGAGAAGAGACCCAGTACTTC
CSARDIRLAGEETQYF
>TRBV4-1|.|TRBJ2-1|.
TGCGCCAGCAGCCAAGAGGTTCGGGAGATATTGAATGAGCAGTTCTTC
CASSQEVREILNEQFF
>TRBV7-8|.|TRBJ1-2|TRBD1
TGTGCCAGCAGCTTAGTGGACAGGGTACATGGCTACACCTTC
CASSLVDRVHGYTF
>TRBV6-5|.|TRBJ2-2|.
TGTGCCAGCAGTTCGGGTATTCCGACCGGGGAGCTGTTTTTT
CASSSGIPTGELFF
>TRBV7-2|many|TRBJ1-1|.
TGTGCCAGCAGCTTAGTTACCACAGGGAACACTGAAGCTTTCTTT
CASSLVTTGNTEAFF
>TRBV4-2|many|TRBJ2-7|TRBD2
TGTGCCAGCAGCCAAGATCTTGGGGCGGGAGTAGACGAGCAGTACTTC
CASSQDLGAGVDEQYF
>TRBV5-1|.|TRBJ1-1|.
TGCGCCAGCAGCTCGGGACCGCTTGCTAACACTGAAGCTTTCTTT
CASSSGPLANTEAFF
>TRBV7-9|.|TRBJ1-6|.
TGTGCCAGCAGCTTAGAGACAGCGATACTCCACTTT
CASSLETAILHF
>TRBV27|.|TRBJ2-7|.
TGTGCCAGCAGTTTATACGGACGCCCGGCCTACGAGCAGTACTTC
CASSLYGRPAYEQYF
>TRBV29-1|.|TRBJ2-7|TRBD2
TGCAGCGTTGAGGGGAGGGGCTACGAGCAGTACTTC
CSVEGRGYEQYF
>TRBV29-1|few|TRBJ2-7|TRBD2
TGCAGCGTTCGTTCCGGGGGGGAGCAGTACTTC
CSVRSGGEQYF
>TRBV12-3/TRBV12-4|.|TRBJ2-3|TRBD2
TGTGCCAGCAGTTTATTCCTAGCGGGAAGCACAGATACGCAGTATTTT
CASSLFLAGSTDTQYF
>TRBV7-2|few|TRBJ2-1|.
TGTGCCAGCAGCCCCCGTCTTTTGCGCAATAATGAGCAGTTCTTC
CASSPRLLRNNEQFF